These 7 T cell receptor beta chains share one sample of origin, sequenced in a study of a mutant IDH1 vaccine in newly diagnosed glioma. Libraries were prepared by immunoSEQ multiplex PCR; TCRdb keeps only in-frame clonotypes and omits some of them. The table includes roughly 32,000 clones, approximately 89% detected once. Time point defined: week 47, end of study. Topical imiquimod accompanied each vaccine dose, which consisted of 300 ug of mutant IDH1 20-mer peptide. Their antigens are not known. The source was PBMCs, collected from a glioma patient whose treatment included an IDH1 peptide vaccine. These receptors all come from a middle-aged man with glioma.

The genes are TRBV5-1 and TRBJ2-7; TRBD2 agrees at 16 bases. The CDR3 extends over 15 amino acids. V gave up 4 bases and J gave up 7 bases; unmatched junction bases: 5. Germline V gene lookup returns CDR1 SGHRS and CDR2 YFSETQ. Here the CDR3 reads CASSTGLAGGLEQYF. DNA of the CDR3: TGCGCCAGCAGCACGGGACTAGCGGGAGGGCTTGAGCAGTACTTC.

The chain's CDR3 is CSARWFGELFF. Here the CDR3 DNA reads TGCAGTGCTAGGTGGTTCGGGGAGCTGTTTTTT. The chain combines TRBV20-1 with TRBJ2-2; no definite D call. The V gene's germline CDR1 is DFQATT and CDR2 SNEGSKA (reference sequence). The ends were cut back, 3 bases at V and 7 bases at J, with 6 bases in the middle. There are 11 residues in the CDR3.

The rearrangement joins TRBV5-1 to TRBJ1-5, with D perhaps TRBD1 (5 bases). V dropped 0 bases and J dropped 7 bases, with 11 bases sitting between them. The germline CDR1 and CDR2 sequences are SGHRS and YFSETQ. CDR3 size: 14 residues. The CDR3 region is CASSLVSGQQPQHF. CDR3 nucleotide sequence: TGCGCCAGCAGCTTGGTGTCAGGGCAACAGCCCCAGCATTTT. Combining the CDR3 with reference TRBV5-1 and TRBJ1-5 gives the whole variable domain KAGVTQTPRYLIKTRGQQVTLSCSPISGHRSVSWYQQTPGQGLQFLFEYFSETQRNKGNFPGRFSGRQFSNSRSEMNVSTLELGDSALYLCASSLVSGQQPQHFGDGTRLSIL.

Worth noting for this clone: At the DNA level, this CDR3 is encoded by other sequences in the same sample as well. This sequence joins TRBV28 and TRBJ2-3; D is unresolved. Germline V lookup: CDR1 MDHEN, CDR2 SYDVKM. The CDR3 extends over 14 amino acids. V lost 3 bases, J lost 3 bases, and 10 bases lay in between. In DNA form, the CDR3 reads TGTGCCAGCAGTTTCGTAGCTGGAACAGATACGCAGTATTTT. This codes for CASSFVAGTDTQYF.

This chain links TRBV28 with TRBJ1-1; maybe TRBD1 (6 bases). Trimming cost V 8 bases and J 4 bases, with 23 bases left between them. Looked up from germline, CDR1 is MDHEN and CDR2 is SYDVKM. The CDR3 consists of 16 residues. The CDR3 sequence: CASSSPASRGGTEAFF. The CDR3 DNA reads as TGTGCCAGCTCTTCTCCGGCCTCCAGGGGCGGCACTGAAGCTTTCTTT.

This sequence joins TRBV19 and TRBJ2-5; D uncertain. Between the trimmed V and J ends, which lost 1 base and 2 bases, there was a span of 8 bases. CDR3 length equals 14 residues. Germline CDR1 LNHDA, CDR2 SQIVND (reference sequence). The DNA for the CDR3 is TGTGCCAGTAGTATAGTGTACTTACAAGAGACCCAGTACTTC. This codes for CASSIVYLQETQYF.

The chain couples TRBV5-1 to TRBJ2-1; no definite D call. The CDR3 contains 17 residues. With 7 bases removed from V and 0 bases from J, the gap between germline ends came to 20 bases. Germline CDR1 reads SGHRS; CDR2 reads YFSETQ. CDR3 sequence (DNA): TGCGCCAGCTGTTTGAGGTCCAGGCCAAGCTCCTACAATGAGCAGTTCTTC. This encodes CASCLRSRPSSYNEQFF.